The entry below gives a single TCR beta chain sequence along with its context. This entry comes from a study of technical replicates of blood from a handful of donors. The junction had 16 bases not matched to a gene; V was cut back by 5 bases and J by 6 bases. CDR1 and CDR2 (germline): SGHNT, YYREEE (reference sequence). The CDR3 runs to 17 residues. Assay: immunoSEQ multiplex PCR; the TCRdb copy retains only in-frame clones and omits some. The sample has 80,000 or so clones; approximately 94% are singletons. Material: T cells isolated from PBMCs. The chain carries TRBV5-4 and TRBJ2-1; 8 bases fit TRBD2. The TCR originated in a human donor in good health. The CDR3 coding sequence is TGTGCCAGCAGGTTCTATAGAGGGCGGGAGGTCGGCAATGAGCAGTTCTTC. This encodes CASRFYRGREVGNEQFF.